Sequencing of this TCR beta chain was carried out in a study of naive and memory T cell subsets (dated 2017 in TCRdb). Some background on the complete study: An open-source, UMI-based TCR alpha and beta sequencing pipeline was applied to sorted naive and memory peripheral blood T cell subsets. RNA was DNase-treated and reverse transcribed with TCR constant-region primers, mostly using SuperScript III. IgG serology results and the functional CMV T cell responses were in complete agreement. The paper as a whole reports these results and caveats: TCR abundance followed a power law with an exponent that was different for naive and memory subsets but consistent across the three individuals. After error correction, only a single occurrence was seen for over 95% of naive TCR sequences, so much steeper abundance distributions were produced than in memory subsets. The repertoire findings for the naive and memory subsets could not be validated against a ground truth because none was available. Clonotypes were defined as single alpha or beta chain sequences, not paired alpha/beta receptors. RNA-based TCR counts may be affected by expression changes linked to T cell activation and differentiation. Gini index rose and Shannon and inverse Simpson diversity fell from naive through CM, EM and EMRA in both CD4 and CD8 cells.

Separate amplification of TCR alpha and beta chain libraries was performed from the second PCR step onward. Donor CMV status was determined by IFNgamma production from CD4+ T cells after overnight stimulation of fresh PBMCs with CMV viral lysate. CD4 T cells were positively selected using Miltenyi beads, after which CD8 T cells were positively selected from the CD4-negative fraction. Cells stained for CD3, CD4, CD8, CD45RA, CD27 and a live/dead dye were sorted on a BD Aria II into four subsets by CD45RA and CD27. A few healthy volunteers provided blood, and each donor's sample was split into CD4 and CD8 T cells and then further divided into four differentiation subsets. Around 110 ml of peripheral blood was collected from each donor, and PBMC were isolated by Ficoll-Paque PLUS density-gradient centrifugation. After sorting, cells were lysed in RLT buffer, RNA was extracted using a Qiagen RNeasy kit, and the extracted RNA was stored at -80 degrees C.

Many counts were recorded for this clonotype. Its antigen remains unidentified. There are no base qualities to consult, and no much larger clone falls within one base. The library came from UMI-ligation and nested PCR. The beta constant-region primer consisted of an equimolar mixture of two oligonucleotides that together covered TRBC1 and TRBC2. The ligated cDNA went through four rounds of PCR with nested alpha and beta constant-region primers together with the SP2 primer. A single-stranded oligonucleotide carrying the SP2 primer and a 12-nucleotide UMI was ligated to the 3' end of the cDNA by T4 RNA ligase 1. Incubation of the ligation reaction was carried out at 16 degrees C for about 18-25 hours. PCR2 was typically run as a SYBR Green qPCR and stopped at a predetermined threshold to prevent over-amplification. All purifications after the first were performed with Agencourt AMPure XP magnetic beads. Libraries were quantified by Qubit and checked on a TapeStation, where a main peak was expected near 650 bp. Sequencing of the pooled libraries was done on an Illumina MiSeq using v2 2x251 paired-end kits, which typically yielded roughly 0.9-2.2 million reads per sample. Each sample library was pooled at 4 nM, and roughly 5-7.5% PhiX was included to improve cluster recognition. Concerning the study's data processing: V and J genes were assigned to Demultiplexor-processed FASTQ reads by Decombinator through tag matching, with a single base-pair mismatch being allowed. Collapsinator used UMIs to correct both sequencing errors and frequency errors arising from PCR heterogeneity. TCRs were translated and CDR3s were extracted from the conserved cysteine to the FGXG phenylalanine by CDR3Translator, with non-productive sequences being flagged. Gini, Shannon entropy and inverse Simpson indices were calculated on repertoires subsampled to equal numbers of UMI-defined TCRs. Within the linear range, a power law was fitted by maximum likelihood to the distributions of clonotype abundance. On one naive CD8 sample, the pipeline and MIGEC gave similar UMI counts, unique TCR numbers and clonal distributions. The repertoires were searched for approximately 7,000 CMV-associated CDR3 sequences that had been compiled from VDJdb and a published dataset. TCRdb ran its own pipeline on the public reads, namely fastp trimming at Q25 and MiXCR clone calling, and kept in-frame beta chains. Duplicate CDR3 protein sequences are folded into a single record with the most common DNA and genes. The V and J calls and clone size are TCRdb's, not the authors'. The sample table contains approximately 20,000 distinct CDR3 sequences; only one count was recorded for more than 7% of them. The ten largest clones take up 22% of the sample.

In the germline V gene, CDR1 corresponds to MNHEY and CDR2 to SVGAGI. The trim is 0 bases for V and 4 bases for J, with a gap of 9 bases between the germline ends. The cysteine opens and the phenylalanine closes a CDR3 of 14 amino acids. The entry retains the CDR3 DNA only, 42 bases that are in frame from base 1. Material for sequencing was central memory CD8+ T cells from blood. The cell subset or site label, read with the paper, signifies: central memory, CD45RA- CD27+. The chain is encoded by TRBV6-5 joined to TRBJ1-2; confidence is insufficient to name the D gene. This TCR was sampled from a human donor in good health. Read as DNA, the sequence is TGTGCCAGCAGTTACTCGCAAGGAAGCTATGGCTACACCTTC. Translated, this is CASSYSQGSYGYTF.